Presented here are 5 T cell receptor beta chains from one specimen sequenced in a study of cytomegalovirus exposure and HLA in healthy donors. The PCR used 60 Vbeta and 13 Jbeta primers. This table comes from immunoSEQ multiplex PCR, and its TCRdb copy is limited to in-frame clones, with some not included. The sample has more than 200,000 clones, nearly 80% seen once. Sequencing was done on a sample of PBMCs. The receptors derive from a male donor in good health and CMV-seronegative.

This sequence joins TRBV9 and TRBJ1-2; tentative D call: TRBD1 (6 bases). CDR1 is SGDLS, CDR2 YYNGEE, per germline. The CDR3 contains 15 residues. Trimming took off 0 bases at V and 3 bases at J, with 12 bases between the two ends. CDR3 in DNA: TGTGCCAGCAGCGTAGAAGTGGGGGCGGACTATGGCTACACCTTC. Amino acid sequence: CASSVEVGADYGYTF.

This clone has a single count. This chain uses TRBV19 with TRBJ2-2, with 13 bases fitting TRBD2. The V gene end was trimmed by 6 bases and the J gene end by 7 bases; junction bases not matched to a gene: 5. The CDR3 consists of 15 residues. Germline CDR1 is LNHDA and CDR2 is SQIVND (reference sequence). The CDR3 region has the DNA TGTGCCAGTAGCCAGACTAGCGGGGGGCTCGGGGAGCTGTTTTTT. Protein product: CASSQTSGGLGELFF. Full variable domain (outside the CDR3, taken from reference TRBV19 and TRBJ2-2): DGGITQSPKYLFRKEGQNVTLSCEQNLNHDAMYWYRQDPGQGLRLIYYSQIVNDFQKGDIAEGYSVSREKKESFPLTVTSAQKNPTAFYLCASSQTSGGLGELFFGEGSRLTVL.

This sequence joins TRBV14 and TRBJ2-2; possible D gene TRBD1, 5 bases. Germline loops: CDR1 SGHDN, CDR2 FVKESK. CDR3 length: 19 residues. The V gene lost 1 base and the J gene lost 0 bases, with 18 bases spanning the gap. CDR3 amino acids: CASSQGPFGAVPNTGELFF. CDR3 coding DNA: TGTGCCAGCAGCCAAGGTCCGTTTGGGGCAGTACCGAACACCGGGGAGCTGTTTTTT. Full variable domain (outside the CDR3, taken from reference TRBV14 and TRBJ2-2): EAGVTQFPSHSVIEKGQTVTLRCDPISGHDNLYWYRRVMGKEIKFLLHFVKESKQDESGMPNNRFLAERTGGTYSTLKVQPAELEDSGVYFCASSQGPFGAVPNTGELFFGEGSRLTVL.

This clone turned up a few times. The V gene is TRBV6-1, the J gene TRBJ2-7; 9 bases align to TRBD1. V shed 1 base and J 7 bases; nucleotides not matched to a gene: 8. CDR1 is MNHNS, CDR2 SASEGT, per germline. The CDR3 is 15 amino acids. The CDR3: CASSEETGGVGEQYF. DNA for the CDR3: TGTGCCAGCAGTGAAGAGACAGGGGGAGTAGGGGAGCAGTACTTC.

The chain carries TRBV29-1 and TRBJ2-3, with 8 bases aligning to TRBD1. There are 14 residues in the CDR3. V shed 7 bases, J shed 3 bases, and the junction held 9 bases outside the gene matches. The germline V gene encodes CDR1 SQVTM and CDR2 ANQGSEA. For the CDR3, the DNA is TGCAGCGCTCCTGGGACAGGTGGGACAGATACGCAGTATTTT. Encoded protein: CSAPGTGGTDTQYF.